These 27 T cell receptor beta chains originate from one sample sequenced in a study of sequential checkpoint blockade in melanoma. Described treatment: randomized to nivolumab then ipilimumab (arm A) or the reverse (arm B). The method was immunoSEQ multiplex PCR; TCRdb's version includes in-frame clones alone and lacks a portion of them. The sample has some 25,000 clones, roughly 80% seen once. The sequences come from CD8+ T cells sorted from blood (inferred from file names), collected from a patient given nivolumab and ipilimumab in sequence. These receptors were taken from a human donor with melanoma.

The V call is TRBV15, the J call TRBJ2-6; D not resolved. The CDR3 consists of 16 residues. Trimming cost V 5 bases and J 0 bases, with 11 bases left between them. Germline V gives CDR1 LNHNV, CDR2 YYDKDF (reference sequence). The CDR3 spells CATSPQQNSGANVLTF. The CDR3 DNA sequence: TGTGCCACCAGCCCCCAACAGAACTCTGGGGCCAACGTCCTGACTTTC.

The table lists this clone with a few counts. The chain links TRBV7-6 to TRBJ2-7; 8 positions match TRBD1. J gave up 1 base and V 1 base, and 6 bases lay outside the gene matches. CDR3 length equals 16 residues. The germline V gene has CDR1 SGHVS and CDR2 FNYEAQ. CDR3 bases: TGTGCCAGCAGCTTAGTGGCGGGACAGGAGTCCTACGAGCAGTACTTC. This sequence encodes CASSLVAGQESYEQYF. Filled out from reference TRBV7-6 and TRBJ2-7, the complete variable domain reads GAGVSQSPRYKVTKRGQDVALRCDPISGHVSLYWYRQALGQGPEFLTYFNYEAQQDKSGLPNDRFSAERPEGSISTLTIQRTEQRDSAMYRCASSLVAGQESYEQYFGPGTRLTVT.

The V call is TRBV19, the J call TRBJ1-2; no reliable D call. V lost 6 bases and J 3 bases, leaving 8 bases between the germline ends. The CDR3 consists of 12 residues. Germline V lookup: CDR1 LNHDA, CDR2 SQIVND (reference sequence). DNA for the CDR3: TGTGCCAGTAGGTACGGAGACTATGGCTACACCTTC. Encoded protein: CASRYGDYGYTF.

Only a few counts were recorded for this clone. V and J are TRBV5-6 and TRBJ2-2; D may be TRBD2 (5 bases). Germline V gene lookup returns CDR1 SGHDT and CDR2 YYEEEE. The CDR3 has 13 residues. Trimming pared 7 bases from V and 5 bases from J, leaving 12 bases between. CDR3 region: CASHKRGTGELFF. CDR3 DNA sequence: TGTGCCAGCCACAAACGGGGAACCGGGGAGCTGTTTTTT.

CDR3 nucleotides: TGTGCCAGCAGTTTACGGGACTTTAGCTCCTATAATTCACCCCTCCACTTT. It is translated as CASSLRDFSSYNSPLHF. This sequence joins TRBV27 and TRBJ1-6; possibly TRBD1 for D (5 bases). From germline, CDR1 is MNHEY and CDR2 SMNVEV (reference sequence). There are 17 residues in the CDR3. Trimming stripped 2 bases from V and 0 bases from J, with 11 bases between.

V usage is TRBV10-2 and J usage is TRBJ2-2; D is uncertain. Trimming took 4 bases from V and 7 from J, leaving 4 bases between them. This CDR3 has 11 amino acids. Germline V gene lookup returns CDR1 WSHSY and CDR2 SAAADI. CDR3 residues: CASSVVGELFF. The CDR3 coding sequence is TGCGCCAGCAGTGTAGTCGGGGAGCTGTTTTTT.

This clone is medium-sized by share. V usage is TRBV20-1 and J usage is TRBJ1-4; perhaps TRBD1 as D (6 bases). The CDR3 is 11 residues long. Germline-derived CDR1 and CDR2 are DFQATT and SNEGSKA (reference sequence). Trimming took off 5 bases at V and 8 bases at J, with 9 bases between the two ends. In DNA, the CDR3 is TGCAGTGCTTCGACAGGAGAAAAACTGTTTTTT. Its translation: CSASTGEKLFF.

Only one count was recorded for this clone. The J gene is TRBJ2-7, the V gene TRBV7-9; D not certain. The CDR3 is 12 residues long. Germline V lookup: CDR1 SEHNR, CDR2 FQNEAQ (reference sequence). V was cut by 5 bases and J by 6 bases, with 11 bases left in between. The CDR3 coding sequence is TGTGCCAGCAGCCTCCTAGGCTCCGAGCAGTACTTC. Protein: CASSLLGSEQYF.

The CDR3 loop reads CASSQKRRETQYF. CDR3 DNA: TGTGCCAGCAGCCAGAAGCGGCGAGAGACCCAGTACTTC. J is TRBJ2-5 and V is TRBV7-6; maybe TRBD2 (5 bases). The CDR3 covers 13 residues. Germline V gene sequence: CDR1 SGHVS, CDR2 FNYEAQ. V was shortened by 5 bases and J by 4 bases, with 11 bases between the two germline ends.

The V and J genes are TRBV5-6 and TRBJ1-1; tentatively, D is TRBD1 (6 bases). Between the trimmed V and J ends, which lost 4 bases and 2 bases, there was a span of 12 bases. The CDR3 is made up of 14 amino acids. Germline V gives CDR1 SGHDT, CDR2 YYEEEE. The CDR3 region is CASSKTGPNTEAFF. Here the CDR3 DNA reads TGTGCCAGCAGCAAGACAGGTCCTAACACTGAAGCTTTCTTT.

The rearrangement links TRBV9 to TRBJ2-1; 9 bases agree with TRBD2. J was trimmed by 6 bases and V by 0 bases; bases with no gene match: 4. The CDR3 totals 15 residues. The germline V gene has CDR1 SGDLS and CDR2 YYNGEE. CDR3 in amino acids: CASSVVGTSFNEQFF. As DNA, the CDR3 is TGTGCCAGCAGCGTAGTTGGGACTAGCTTCAATGAGCAGTTCTTC.

The CDR3 region is CASRTGGGGLADTQYF. The CDR3 nucleotides are TGTGCCAGCAGGACAGGGGGCGGGGGTTTGGCAGATACGCAGTATTTT. The chain combines TRBV28 with TRBJ2-3, with 10 nucleotides matching TRBD1. J lost 4 bases, V lost 6 bases, and 10 bases had no gene match. The CDR3 has 16 amino acids. The V gene's germline CDR1 is MDHEN and CDR2 SYDVKM.

The V call is TRBV4-1, the J call TRBJ1-4, with D maybe TRBD1 (5 bases). Trimming pared 3 bases from V and 5 bases from J, leaving 7 bases between. The CDR3 covers 13 residues. The germline gives CDR1 MGHRA, CDR2 YSYEKL. CDR3: CASSQGLNEKLFF. The DNA of the CDR3 is TGCGCCAGCAGCCAGGGGCTGAATGAAAAACTGTTTTTT.

This chain links TRBV11-2 with TRBJ2-1; TRBD1 is a possible D gene (6 bases). CDR3 length: 13 residues. The V end was cut by 4 bases, the J end by 6 bases, with 10 bases between. Germline V gives CDR1 SGHAT, CDR2 FQNNGV. CDR3 DNA sequence: TGTGCCAGCAGCTACAGGGTTTCCAATGAGCAGTTCTTC. This encodes CASSYRVSNEQFF.

The chain uses TRBV11-2 and TRBJ1-4; the match to TRBD1 covers 8 bases. The CDR3 runs 15 residues. V trimming: 5 bases; J trimming: 7 bases; junction bases outside the gene matches: 9. From germline, CDR1 is SGHAT and CDR2 FQNNGV. CDR3 sequence (DNA): TGTGCCAGCAGCACCGGGACAGGTGGAAGTGAAAAACTGTTTTTT. Its protein is CASSTGTGGSEKLFF.

The rearrangement links TRBV27 to TRBJ1-4, with no clear D. CDR3 size: 13 residues. Trimming shortened V by 2 bases and J by 8 bases, and 9 bases separated the two germline ends. Germline loops: CDR1 MNHEY, CDR2 SMNVEV (reference sequence). This CDR3 is CASSLAGPEKLFF. The CDR3, as DNA: TGTGCCAGCAGTTTAGCAGGCCCCGAAAAACTGTTTTTT.

There are a few counts of this clone. This chain connects TRBV7-9 to TRBJ2-3, with TRBD1 matching 10 bases. Trimming removed 2 bases from V and 3 bases from J; junction bases left unmatched: 5. Per germline, CDR1 SEHNR and CDR2 FQNEAQ (reference sequence). This CDR3 has 16 residues. The chain's CDR3 is CASSLWGTGETDTQYF. The CDR3 bases are TGTGCCAGCAGCTTATGGGGGACAGGGGAAACAGATACGCAGTATTTT.

This chain links TRBV7-3 with TRBJ2-3; no clear D gene. The CDR3 is 13 amino acids. V was shortened by 2 bases and J by 1 base, with 4 bases between the two germline ends. Germline V gene sequence: CDR1 SGHTA, CDR2 FQGTGA. The CDR3, as DNA: TGTGCCAGCAGCTTACAGGGCACAGATACGCAGTATTTT. It codes for CASSLQGTDTQYF.

The CDR3 DNA is TGTGCCAGCAGTCCTTCAGGGGGTGAGCAGTTCTTC. Translating gives CASSPSGGEQFF. V gene TRBV28 combines with J gene TRBJ2-1; 7 positions match TRBD1. Germline CDR1 is MDHEN and CDR2 is SYDVKM. The CDR3 extends over 12 amino acids. The V and J ends lost 5 bases and 9 bases, in that order; junction bases with no gene match: 4.

The chain has TRBV28 and TRBJ2-7; no clear D gene. The germline CDR1 and CDR2 sequences are MDHEN and SYDVKM. This CDR3 has 15 residues. Between the trimmed V and J ends, which lost 4 bases and 3 bases, there was a span of 16 bases. The DNA for the CDR3 is TGTGCCAGCAGTTACGAAAGATTAGCAAACTACGAGCAGTACTTC. As protein: CASSYERLANYEQYF.

The V call is TRBV5-6, the J call TRBJ1-1; D is perhaps TRBD1 (6 bases). The CDR3 covers 13 residues. Trimming stripped 4 bases from V and 4 bases from J, with 11 bases between. Germline V CDR1 and CDR2: SGHDT, YYEEEE. The CDR3 DNA reads TGTGCCAGCAGCCGACCAGGGGCCACTGAAGCTTTCTTT. This sequence encodes CASSRPGATEAFF.

The gene calls are TRBV29-1 and TRBJ1-1; D may be TRBD1 (6 bases). This CDR3 comprises 15 residues. In germline, CDR1 is SQVTM, CDR2 ANQGSEA. V lost 4 bases to trimming and J lost 1 base, with 16 bases between them. The DNA for the CDR3 is TGCAGCGTTGGCGGGCAGGGGATTGCGAACACTGAAGCTTTCTTT. Translating gives CSVGGQGIANTEAFF. The variable domain in full, with the rest retrieved from reference TRBV29-1 and TRBJ1-1, is SAVISQKPSRDICQRGTSLTIQCQVDSQVTMMFWYRQQPGQSLTLIATANQGSEATYESGFVIDKFPISRPNLTFSTLTVSNMSPEDSSIYLCSVGGQGIANTEAFFGQGTRLTVV.

The CDR3 DNA sequence: TGTGCCAGCAGCTTATCCGCCGGGACAGGGAACCTTGATACGCAGTATTTT. Translated: CASSLSAGTGNLDTQYF. The chain uses TRBV7-9 and TRBJ2-3, with 9 nucleotides matching TRBD1. The junction had 12 bases not matched to a gene; V was cut back by 2 bases and J by 6 bases. The CDR3 consists of 17 residues. CDR1 and CDR2 (germline): SEHNR, FQNEAQ (reference sequence).

This clone was observed a single time. This chain joins TRBV18 and TRBJ2-2; D may be TRBD1 (5 bases). The V and J ends lost 2 bases and 6 bases respectively, with 10 bases between them. Looked up from germline, CDR1 is KGHSH and CDR2 is LQKENI. This CDR3 contains 14 residues. Written as DNA, the CDR3 is TGTGCCAGCTCACCAACAGGTGCGGCCGGGGAGCTGTTTTTT. Translated, it gives CASSPTGAAGELFF.

The table lists this clone with a few counts. V and J are TRBV28 and TRBJ2-3; TRBD2 is a possible D gene (6 bases). The CDR3 is 14 residues long. Germline V gene sequence: CDR1 MDHEN, CDR2 SYDVKM. Trimming left V 4 bases short and J 6 bases short, with 14 bases between. The CDR3 DNA follows: TGTGCCAGCAGTTCAACCGGGACTTTGGATACGCAGTATTTT. Translated, it gives CASSSTGTLDTQYF.

V usage is TRBV19 and J usage is TRBJ1-4; D possibly corresponds to TRBD1 (5 bases). CDR3 size: 14 residues. CDR1 is LNHDA and CDR2 is SQIVND in the germline V gene (reference sequence). Trimming cost V 7 bases and J 4 bases, with 13 bases left between them. The CDR3 loop is CASNGGASNEKLFF. The DNA of the CDR3 is TGTGCCAGTAACGGAGGGGCGAGTAATGAAAAACTGTTTTTT.

The chain has TRBV28 and TRBJ1-2, with 7 bases that match TRBD1. Germline assignment: CDR1 MDHEN and CDR2 SYDVKM. This CDR3 has 15 residues. The V segment lost 5 bases and the J segment 5 bases; nucleotides outside the gene matches: 11. The CDR3 reads CASSTRQGPWYGYTF. In DNA, the CDR3 is TGTGCCAGCAGTACACGACAGGGCCCATGGTATGGCTACACCTTC.